This T cell receptor beta chain was sequenced during a study of graft-versus-host responses after intestinal transplantation. V shed 8 bases and J shed 2 bases, with 13 bases lying between them. This CDR3 has 13 amino acids. Looked up from germline, CDR1 is SNHLY and CDR2 is FYNNEI. This table comes from immunoSEQ multiplex PCR, and its TCRdb copy is limited to in-frame clones, with some not included. The table shows roughly 120,000 clones, with 90% occurring only once. Concerning this clone: Antigen unknown.

The material was unstimulated CD4+ T cells sorted from spleen or lymph node cells, obtained before intestinal transplant. This chain links TRBV2 with TRBJ2-7, with D maybe TRBD1 (6 bases). This clonotype was obtained from a human donor who received an intestinal transplant. CDR3 nucleotides: TGTGCCAGCTGGGGGCAGTGGCCCTACGAGCAGTACTTC. It yields the protein CASWGQWPYEQYF.